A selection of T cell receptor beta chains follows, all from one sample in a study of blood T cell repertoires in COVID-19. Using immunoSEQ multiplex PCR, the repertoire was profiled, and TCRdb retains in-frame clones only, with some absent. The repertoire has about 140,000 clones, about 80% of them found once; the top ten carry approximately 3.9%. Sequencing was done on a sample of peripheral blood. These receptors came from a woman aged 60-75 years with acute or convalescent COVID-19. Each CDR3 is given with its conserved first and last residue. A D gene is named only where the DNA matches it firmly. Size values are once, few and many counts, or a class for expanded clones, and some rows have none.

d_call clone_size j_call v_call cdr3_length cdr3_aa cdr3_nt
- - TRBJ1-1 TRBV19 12 CASRYRDGEAFF TGTGCCAGTAGGTACAGGGATGGTGAAGCTTTCTTT
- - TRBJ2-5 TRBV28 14 CASSLLQSEETQYF TGTGCCAGCAGTTTGTTACAGTCCGAAGAGACCCAGTACTTC
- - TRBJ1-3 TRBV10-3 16 CAISETSGIPPGTIYF TGTGCCATCAGTGAGACGTCCGGGATCCCGCCTGGCACCATATATTTT
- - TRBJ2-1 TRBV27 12 CASSLCVNEQFF TGTGCCAGCAGCCTCTGTGTCAATGAGCAGTTCTTC
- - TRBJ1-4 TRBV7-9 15 CASSSPGVLGEKLFF TGTGCCAGCAGCTCCCCAGGGGTGTTAGGAGAAAAACTGTTTTTT
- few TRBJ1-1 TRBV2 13 CASSERVTTEAFF TGTGCCAGCAGTGAGAGGGTTACCACTGAAGCTTTCTTT
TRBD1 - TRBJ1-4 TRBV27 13 CASLGTGGEKLFF TGTGCCAGCCTTGGGACAGGAGGTGAAAAACTGTTTTTT
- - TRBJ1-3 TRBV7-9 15 CASSPPPRSGNTIYF TGTGCCAGCAGCCCCCCCCCGAGGTCTGGAAACACCATATATTTT
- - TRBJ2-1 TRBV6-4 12 CASSDHPTRRFF TGTGCCAGCAGTGATCATCCGACTAGACGGTTCTTC
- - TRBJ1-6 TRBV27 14 CASSSPSWESPLHF TGTGCCAGCAGTTCACCTTCGTGGGAGTCACCCCTCCACTTT
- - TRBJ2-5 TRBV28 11 CASSFYWPQYF TGTGCCAGCAGTTTTTATTGGCCCCAGTACTTC
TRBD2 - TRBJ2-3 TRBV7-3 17 CASSLTGTSYSTDTQYF TGTGCCAGCAGCTTAACCGGGACTAGCTATAGCACAGATACGCAGTATTTT
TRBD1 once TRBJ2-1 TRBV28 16 CASSGGTGRSYNEQFF TGTGCCAGCAGTGGGGGGACAGGGCGCTCCTACAATGAGCAGTTCTTC
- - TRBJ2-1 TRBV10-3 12 CAIGGGTNEQFF TGTGCCATCGGCGGCGGGACCAATGAGCAGTTCTTC
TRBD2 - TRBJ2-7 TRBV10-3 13 CAIKREANYEQYF TGTGCCATCAAGCGGGAGGCGAACTACGAGCAGTACTTC
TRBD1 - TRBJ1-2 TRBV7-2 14 CASSLDRGSYGYTF TGTGCCAGCAGCTTAGACAGGGGTAGCTATGGCTACACCTTC
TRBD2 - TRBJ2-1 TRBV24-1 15 CATSDRGLAGNEQFF TGTGCCACCAGTGACCGGGGACTAGCGGGGAATGAGCAGTTCTTC
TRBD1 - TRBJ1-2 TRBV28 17 CASSLLGSTGGFGGYTF TGTGCCAGCAGTTTACTTGGGTCTACAGGGGGTTTCGGTGGCTACACCTTC
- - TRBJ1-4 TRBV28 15 CASKFWANLNEKLFF TGTGCCAGCAAGTTTTGGGCGAATCTTAATGAAAAACTGTTTTTT
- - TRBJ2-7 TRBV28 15 CASSFGGASSYEQYF TGTGCCAGCAGTTTCGGCGGGGCCAGCTCCTACGAGCAGTACTTC
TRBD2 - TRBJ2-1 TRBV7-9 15 CASSFQLAGGSQQFF TGTGCCAGCAGCTTTCAACTAGCGGGAGGGAGTCAGCAGTTCTTC
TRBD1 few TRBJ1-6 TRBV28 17 CASSSRGGFSYNSPLHF TGTGCCAGCAGTTCGCGAGGGGGCTTCTCCTATAATTCACCCCTCCACTTT
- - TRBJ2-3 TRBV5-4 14 CASSLVGGGDTQYF TGTGCCAGCAGCTTGGTGGGCGGAGGAGATACGCAGTATTTT
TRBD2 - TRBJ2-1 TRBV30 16 CAWRGLAPGSYNEQFF TGTGCCTGGAGGGGACTAGCCCCGGGCTCCTACAATGAGCAGTTCTTC
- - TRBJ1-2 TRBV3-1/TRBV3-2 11 CASSLAFDYTF TGTGCCAGCAGCCTAGCGTTTGACTACACCTTC
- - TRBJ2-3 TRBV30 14 CAWNLGLSTDTQYF TGTGCCTGGAATTTGGGGCTGAGCACAGATACGCAGTATTTT
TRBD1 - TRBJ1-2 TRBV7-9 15 CASSLQGALYYGYTF TGTGCCAGCAGCTTGCAGGGGGCCCTATACTATGGCTACACCTTC
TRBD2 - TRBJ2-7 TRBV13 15 CASSGAGGSSYEQYF TGTGCCAGCAGTGGGGCGGGAGGGAGCTCCTACGAGCAGTACTTC
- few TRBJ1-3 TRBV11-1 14 CASSRRGDGNTIYF TGTGCCAGCAGCCGCCGGGGTGATGGAAACACCATATATTTT
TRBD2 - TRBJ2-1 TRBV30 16 CAWSIRGLAVFNEQFF TGTGCCTGGAGTATCCGGGGCCTAGCGGTGTTCAATGAGCAGTTCTTC
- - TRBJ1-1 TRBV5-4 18 CASSSVTDTDTRNTEAFF TGTGCCAGCAGCTCCGTCACCGACACCGACACTAGGAACACTGAAGCTTTCTTT
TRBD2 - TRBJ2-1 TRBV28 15 CASSLWSGGYNEQFF TGTGCCAGCAGTTTATGGTCGGGAGGGTACAATGAGCAGTTCTTC
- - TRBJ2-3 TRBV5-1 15 CASSLDYFVADTQYF TGCGCCAGCAGCTTGGACTATTTCGTTGCAGATACGCAGTATTTT
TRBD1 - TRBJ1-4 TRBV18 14 CASTRDSFNEKLFF TGTGCCAGCACCCGGGACAGCTTCAATGAAAAACTGTTTTTT
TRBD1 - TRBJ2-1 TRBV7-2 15 CASSVGQGAVNEQFF TGTGCCAGCAGCGTGGGACAGGGGGCAGTGAATGAGCAGTTCTTC
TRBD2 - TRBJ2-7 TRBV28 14 CASSSAGRVHEQYF TGTGCCAGCAGCTCCGCAGGGAGGGTCCACGAGCAGTACTTC
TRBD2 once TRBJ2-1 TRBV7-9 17 CASSYNPGTSGYNEQFF TGTGCCAGCAGTTACAATCCGGGGACTAGCGGCTACAATGAGCAGTTCTTC
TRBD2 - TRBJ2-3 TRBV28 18 CASSSSLREVFYTDTQYF TGTGCCAGCAGTTCATCCCTCCGGGAGGTATTCTACACAGATACGCAGTATTTT
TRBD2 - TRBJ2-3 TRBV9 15 CASSVGSGRTDTQYF TGTGCCAGCAGCGTAGGTAGCGGGAGAACAGATACGCAGTATTTT
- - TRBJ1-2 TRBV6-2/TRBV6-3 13 CASSQTVSDGYTF TGTGCCAGCAGCCAGACAGTTTCTGATGGCTACACCTTC
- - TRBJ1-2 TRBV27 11 CASSSGFGYTF TGTGCCAGCAGTTCAGGGTTTGGCTACACCTTC
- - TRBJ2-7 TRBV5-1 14 CASSRVEGRYEQYF TGCGCCAGCAGCCGGGTTGAGGGGAGGTACGAGCAGTACTTC
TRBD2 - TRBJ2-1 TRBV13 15 CASSEGLAGLGEQFF TGTGCCAGCAGCGAGGGACTAGCGGGTTTGGGTGAGCAGTTCTTC
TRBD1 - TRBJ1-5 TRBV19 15 CASSPTGVRNQPQHF TGTGCCAGTAGTCCGACAGGGGTTCGGAATCAGCCCCAGCATTTT
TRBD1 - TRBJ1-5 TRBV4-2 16 CASSQDPQGGNQPQHF TGTGCCAGCAGCCAAGACCCACAGGGGGGCAATCAGCCCCAGCATTTT
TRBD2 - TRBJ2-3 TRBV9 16 CASSVLAGFSTDTQYF TGTGCCAGCAGCGTCTTAGCGGGATTCTCCACAGATACGCAGTATTTT
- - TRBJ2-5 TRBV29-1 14 CSVERKEGPETQYF TGCAGCGTTGAGCGTAAGGAGGGGCCAGAGACCCAGTACTTC
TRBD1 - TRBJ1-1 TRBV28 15 CASSLSPTGDTEAFF TGTGCCAGCAGTTTATCTCCTACAGGGGACACTGAAGCTTTCTTT